Detailed here is one TCR beta chain. The data were produced by immunoSEQ multiplex PCR, yet TCRdb's version contains in-frame clones alone and is incomplete. The sample has roughly 200,000 clones, roughly 90% seen once. This record comes from a study of blood T cell repertoires in COVID-19. Sequencing used peripheral blood. This sequence was found in a woman aged 40 to 50 who had recovered from COVID-19.

DNA for the CDR3: TGTGCCAGCAACGAGGACAGGGGCAACTATGGCTACACCTTC. It translates to CASNEDRGNYGYTF. The V call is TRBV2, the J call TRBJ1-2, with 9 bases matching TRBD1. The J segment lost 2 bases and the V segment lost 7 bases, leaving 5 bases of the junction unmatched. The CDR3 is made up of 14 amino acids. Per germline, CDR1 SNHLY and CDR2 FYNNEI.